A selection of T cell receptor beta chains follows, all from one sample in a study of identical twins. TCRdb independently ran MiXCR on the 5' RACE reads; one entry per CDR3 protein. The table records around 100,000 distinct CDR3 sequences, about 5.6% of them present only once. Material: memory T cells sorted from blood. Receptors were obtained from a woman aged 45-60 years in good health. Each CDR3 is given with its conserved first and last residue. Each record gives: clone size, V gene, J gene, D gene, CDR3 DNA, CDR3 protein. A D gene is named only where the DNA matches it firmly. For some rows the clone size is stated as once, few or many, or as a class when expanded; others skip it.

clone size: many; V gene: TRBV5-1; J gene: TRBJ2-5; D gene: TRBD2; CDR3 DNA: TGCGCCAGCAGCCCCGACGCTAGCGGGAGGTGGCAGACCCAGTACTTC; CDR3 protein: CASSPDASGRWQTQYF
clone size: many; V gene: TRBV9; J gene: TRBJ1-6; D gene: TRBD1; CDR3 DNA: TGTGCCAGCAGCGTAGTCGGACAGGCCTCACCCCTCCACTTT; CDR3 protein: CASSVVGQASPLHF
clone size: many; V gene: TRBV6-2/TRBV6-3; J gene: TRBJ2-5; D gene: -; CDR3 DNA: TGTGCCAGCAGTCGGGACACAGGGGAGACCCAGTACTTC; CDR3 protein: CASSRDTGETQYF
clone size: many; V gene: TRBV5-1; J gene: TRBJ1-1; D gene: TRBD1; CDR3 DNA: TGCGCCAGCAGCCGCGACGGGACAGTGAACACTGAAGCTTTCTTT; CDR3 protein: CASSRDGTVNTEAFF
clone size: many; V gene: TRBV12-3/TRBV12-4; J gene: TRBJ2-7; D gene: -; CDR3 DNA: TGTGCCAGCAGCGGGCGGGAGCAGTACTTC; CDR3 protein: CASSGREQYF
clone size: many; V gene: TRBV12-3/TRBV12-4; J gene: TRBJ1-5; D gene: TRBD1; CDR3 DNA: TGTGCCAGCAGTTTACCGGGACAGGGATTTAGTCAGCCCCAGCATTTT; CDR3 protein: CASSLPGQGFSQPQHF
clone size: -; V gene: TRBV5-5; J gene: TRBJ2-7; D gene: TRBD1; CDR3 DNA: TGTGCCAGCAGCTTGGTAGTCTGGGACAGAACCTACGAGCAGTACTTC; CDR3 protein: CASSLVVWDRTYEQYF
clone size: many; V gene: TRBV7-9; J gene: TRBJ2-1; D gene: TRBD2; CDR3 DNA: TGTGCCAGCAGCCCAATAAGCGGGAGGTATGACAATGAGCAGTTCTTC; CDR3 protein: CASSPISGRYDNEQFF
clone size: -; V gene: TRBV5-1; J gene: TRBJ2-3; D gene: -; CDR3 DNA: TGCGCCAGCAGCTTAGCGGGACACGGCTCAGATACGCAGTATTTT; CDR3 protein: CASSLAGHGSDTQYF
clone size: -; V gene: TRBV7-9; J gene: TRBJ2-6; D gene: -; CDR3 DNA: TGTGCGCGCAGCTTAGCTCTGGGAGGGGCCAACGTCCTGACTTTC; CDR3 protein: CARSLALGGANVLTF
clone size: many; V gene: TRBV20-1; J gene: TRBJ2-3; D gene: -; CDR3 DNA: TGCAGTGCTAGAGCTCCGGATACGCAGTATTTT; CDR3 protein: CSARAPDTQYF
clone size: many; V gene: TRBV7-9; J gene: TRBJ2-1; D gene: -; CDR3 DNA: TGTGCCAGCAGCCTAGTCTCCTACAATGAGCAGTTCTTC; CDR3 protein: CASSLVSYNEQFF
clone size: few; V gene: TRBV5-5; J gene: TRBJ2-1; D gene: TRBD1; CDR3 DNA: TGTGCCAGCAGCAGGACAGGAGTCGTCAATGAGCAGTTCTTC; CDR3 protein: CASSRTGVVNEQFF
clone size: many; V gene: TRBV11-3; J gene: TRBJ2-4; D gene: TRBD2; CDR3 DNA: TGTGCCAGCAGCCCCGGGACTAGCGGGAGGTCAAACATTCAGTACTTC; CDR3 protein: CASSPGTSGRSNIQYF
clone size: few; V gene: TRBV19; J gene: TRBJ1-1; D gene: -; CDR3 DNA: TGTGCCAGTAGTATAAGGGTAGTAGGGGACACTGAAGCTTTCTTT; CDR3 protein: CASSIRVVGDTEAFF
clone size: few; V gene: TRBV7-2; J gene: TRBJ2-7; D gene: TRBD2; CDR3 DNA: TGTGCCAGCAGCTTAGATTCGGGGGGACTAGCGGGAGGTGAGCAGTACTTC; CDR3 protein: CASSLDSGGLAGGEQYF
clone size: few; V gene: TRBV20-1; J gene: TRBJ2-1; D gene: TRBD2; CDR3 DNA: TGCAGTGCTAGAGATCCCAGCGGGAGGGCCACAGAGCAGTTCTTC; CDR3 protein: CSARDPSGRATEQFF
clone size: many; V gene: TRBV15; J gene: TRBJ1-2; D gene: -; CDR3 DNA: TGTGCCACCAGCAGAGATGGCAGGGGAGCGCATGGCTACACCTTC; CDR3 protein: CATSRDGRGAHGYTF
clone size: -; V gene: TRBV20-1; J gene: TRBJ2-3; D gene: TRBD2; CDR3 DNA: TGCAGTGCTAGATCGGCGGGGGGCGGCGGGAGTACAGATACGCAGTATTTT; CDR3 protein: CSARSAGGGGSTDTQYF
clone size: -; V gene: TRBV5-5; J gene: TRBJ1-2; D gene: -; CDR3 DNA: TGTGCCAGCAGGGTTACCGGGACGGCTTCTAACTATGGCTACACCTTC; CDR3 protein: CASRVTGTASNYGYTF
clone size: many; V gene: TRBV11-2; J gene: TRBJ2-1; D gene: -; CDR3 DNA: TGTGCCAGCAGCTTAGATCTGGCCCCACTCAAGGTCTTC; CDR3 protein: CASSLDLAPLKVF
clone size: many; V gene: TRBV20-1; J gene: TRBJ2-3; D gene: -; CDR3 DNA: TGCAGTGCTCCAAAGGCAGATACGCAGTATTTT; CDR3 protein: CSAPKADTQYF
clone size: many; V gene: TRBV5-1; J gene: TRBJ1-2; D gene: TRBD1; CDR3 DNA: TGCGCCAGCAGCAGGACAGGGGGAAACTATGGCTACACCTTC; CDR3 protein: CASSRTGGNYGYTF
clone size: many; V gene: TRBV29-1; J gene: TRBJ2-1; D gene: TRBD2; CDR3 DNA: TGCAGCGTTAGAACGACTAGCGGTGAGCAGTTCTTC; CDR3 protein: CSVRTTSGEQFF
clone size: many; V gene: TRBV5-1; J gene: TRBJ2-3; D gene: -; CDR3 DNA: TGCGCCAGCACGGGACGGATGAGCACAGATACGCAGTATTTT; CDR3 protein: CASTGRMSTDTQYF
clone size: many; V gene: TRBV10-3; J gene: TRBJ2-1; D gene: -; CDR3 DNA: TGTGCCATCAGTGAAGGCCACCTCGATGAGCAGTTCTTC; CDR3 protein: CAISEGHLDEQFF
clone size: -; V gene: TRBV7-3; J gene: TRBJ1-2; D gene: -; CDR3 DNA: TGTGCCAGCAGCTTAACTGCAGGGCAGGGCTACACCTTC; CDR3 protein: CASSLTAGQGYTF
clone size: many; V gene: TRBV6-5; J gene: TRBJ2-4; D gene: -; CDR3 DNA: TGTGCCAGCAGCCAGGCGTGGGGATCGATCTCAGCCAAAAACATTCAGTACTTC; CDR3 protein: CASSQAWGSISAKNIQYF
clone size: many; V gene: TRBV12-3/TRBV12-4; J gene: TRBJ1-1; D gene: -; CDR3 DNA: TGTGCCAGCAGTCTAACGACCGAGAACACTGAAGCTTTCTTT; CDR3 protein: CASSLTTENTEAFF
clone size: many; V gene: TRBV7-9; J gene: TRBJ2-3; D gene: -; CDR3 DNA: TGTGCCAGCAGCGTTTATCAGGGATCAGATACGCAGTATTTT; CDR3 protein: CASSVYQGSDTQYF
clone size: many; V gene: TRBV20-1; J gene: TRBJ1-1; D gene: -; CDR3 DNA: TGCAGTGCTAGGTGGGGGGTAATATACACTGAAGCTTTCTTT; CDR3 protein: CSARWGVIYTEAFF
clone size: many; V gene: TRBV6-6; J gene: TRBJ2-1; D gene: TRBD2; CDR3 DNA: TGTGCCAGCAAATCTTATAGCGGGAGGGGCCTCAATGAGCAGTTCTTC; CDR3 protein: CASKSYSGRGLNEQFF
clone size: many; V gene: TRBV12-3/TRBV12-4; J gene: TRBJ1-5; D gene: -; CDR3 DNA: TGTGCCAGCAGTTTTAGAGGGAATCAGCCCCAGCATTTT; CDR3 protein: CASSFRGNQPQHF
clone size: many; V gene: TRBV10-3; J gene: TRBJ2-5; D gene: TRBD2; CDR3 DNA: TGTGCCTCGTCAGCGGGGCGTCAAGAGACCCAGTACTTC; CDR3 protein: CASSAGRQETQYF
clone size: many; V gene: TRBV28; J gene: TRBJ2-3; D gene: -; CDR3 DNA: TGTGCCAGTATGCCAGTCGCTACTCTCGGCACAGATACGCAGTATTTT; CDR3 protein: CASMPVATLGTDTQYF
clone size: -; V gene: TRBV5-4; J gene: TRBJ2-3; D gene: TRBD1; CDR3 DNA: TGTGCCAGCAGCTTGGGACAGGGGGCCCCGATCGCGCAGTATTTT; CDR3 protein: CASSLGQGAPIAQYF
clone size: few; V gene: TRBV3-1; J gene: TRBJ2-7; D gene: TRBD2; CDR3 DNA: TGTGCCAGTTTAGGATCCAGCGGGACGGGCGAGCAGTACTTC; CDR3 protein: CASLGSSGTGEQYF
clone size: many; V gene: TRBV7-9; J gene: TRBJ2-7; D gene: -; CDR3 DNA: TGTGCCAGCAGACCCGGCGGAGGCTCCTACGAGCAGTACTTC; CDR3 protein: CASRPGGGSYEQYF
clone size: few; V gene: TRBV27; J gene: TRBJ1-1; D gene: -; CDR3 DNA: TGTGCCAGCAGTTTAGGTCCGGCAGGGGACCTTAGGTCTGAAGCTTTCTTT; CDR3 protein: CASSLGPAGDLRSEAFF
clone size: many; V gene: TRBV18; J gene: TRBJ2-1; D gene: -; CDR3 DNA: TGTGCCAGCTCTCTCCACCGGGACAATTACAATGAGCAGTTCTTC; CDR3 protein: CASSLHRDNYNEQFF